A single sample gave rise to the 8 T cell receptor beta chains below, sequenced in a study of CD8 T cells in Susac syndrome. RNA was extracted with the RNeasy kit, and a quantity of roughly 0.45 to 1 ug was reverse transcribed using random hexamers. MiXCR, applied by TCRdb to the immunoSEQ multiplex PCR reads, yields one record per CDR3 protein. This table holds approximately 150,000 distinct CDR3 sequences, 75% to 90% found once. Sequencing used CD8+ T cells from PBMCs. The origin of the receptors is a human donor with multiple sclerosis.

The V call is TRBV5-1, the J call TRBJ2-7, with D possibly being TRBD2 (6 bases). Germline lookup yields CDR1 SGHRS and CDR2 YFSETQ. This CDR3 comprises 15 residues. Trimming stripped 0 bases from V and 5 bases from J, with 15 bases between. CDR3 sequence: CASSLDRGSGNEQYF. The CDR3 coding sequence is TGCGCCAGCAGCTTGGATCGGGGGTCAGGGAACGAGCAGTACTTC.

The chain employs TRBV29-1 and TRBJ2-2, with a tentative D call TRBD2 (5 bases). Germline loops: CDR1 SQVTM, CDR2 ANQGSEA. V shed 4 bases and J shed 7 bases, with 10 bases lying between them. The CDR3 contains 12 residues. The CDR3 region has the DNA TGCAGCGTTGGGGTCACTAGCGGGGAGCTGTTTTTT. This encodes CSVGVTSGELFF.

The chain uses TRBV28 and TRBJ2-1, with 11 bases lining up with TRBD1. The germline gives CDR1 MDHEN, CDR2 SYDVKM. The V and J ends lost 4 bases and 7 bases, in that order; junction bases with no gene match: 6. The CDR3 consists of 15 residues. As DNA, the CDR3 is TGTGCCAGCAGTTCCGGGACAGGGGGGAGGAATGAGCAGTTCTTC. Protein product: CASSSGTGGRNEQFF.

Only one count was recorded for this clonotype. This sequence joins TRBV6-5 and TRBJ2-6; TRBD2 is a possible D gene (6 bases). CDR1 is MNHEY and CDR2 is SVGAGI in the germline V gene. CDR3 length: 17 amino acids. V dropped 4 bases and J dropped 0 bases, with 13 bases sitting between them. For the CDR3, the DNA is TGTGCCAGCAGTTGGACTGGGGACTTCTCTGGGGCCAACGTCCTGACTTTC. Amino acids: CASSWTGDFSGANVLTF.

The CDR3 region has the DNA TGTGCCAGCAGCCTAGATTCAGCTGAGACCCAGTACTTC. It specifies CASSLDSAETQYF. This chain uses TRBV13 with TRBJ2-5; D is unclear. Trimming shortened V by 5 bases and J by 5 bases, and 12 bases separated the two germline ends. This CDR3 is 13 amino acids long. The germline gives CDR1 PRHDT, CDR2 FYEKMQ (reference sequence).

The chain combines TRBV28 with TRBJ2-3, with D tentatively TRBD1 (5 bases). The CDR3 has 14 residues. The V gene's germline CDR1 is MDHEN and CDR2 SYDVKM. V lost 1 base and J 5 bases, leaving 10 bases between the germline ends. Written as DNA, the CDR3 is TGTGCCAGCAGTTTATCAGGGATAAGAGATACGCAGTATTTT. As protein: CASSLSGIRDTQYF.

The chain combines TRBV25-1 with TRBJ2-3; 7 bases agree with TRBD2. The V and J ends lost 4 bases and 3 bases, in that order; junction bases with no gene match: 22. Germline loops: CDR1 MGHDK, CDR2 SYGVNS. This CDR3 has 20 amino acids. The chain's CDR3 is CASSGGDFKFQGGVTDTQYF. CDR3 DNA: TGTGCCAGCAGTGGGGGAGATTTTAAGTTTCAGGGAGGGGTAACAGATACGCAGTATTTT.

The chain joins TRBV27 to TRBJ1-5, with D perhaps matching TRBD1 (5 bases). The CDR3 has 15 residues. Germline CDR1 reads MNHEY; CDR2 reads SMNVEV (reference sequence). V shed 4 bases and J shed 5 bases, with 15 bases lying between them. The CDR3 bases are TGTGCCAGCAGTTCCGGGGGGTTAAGGGATCAGCCCCAGCATTTT. Protein: CASSSGGLRDQPQHF.